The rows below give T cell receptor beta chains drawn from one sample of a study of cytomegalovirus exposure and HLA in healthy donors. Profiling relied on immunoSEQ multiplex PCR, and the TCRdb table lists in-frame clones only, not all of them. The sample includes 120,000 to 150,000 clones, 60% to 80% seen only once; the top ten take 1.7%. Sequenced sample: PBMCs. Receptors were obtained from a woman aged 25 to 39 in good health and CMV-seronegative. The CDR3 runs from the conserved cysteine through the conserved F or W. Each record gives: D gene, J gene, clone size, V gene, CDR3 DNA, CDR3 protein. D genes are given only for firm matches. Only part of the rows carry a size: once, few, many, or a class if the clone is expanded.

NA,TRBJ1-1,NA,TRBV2,TGTGCCAGCAGCGCCCAAGGGGTAGGACCAGAAGCTTTCTTT,CASSAQGVGPEAFF
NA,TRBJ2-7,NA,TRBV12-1,TGTGCCAGCAGCTTTCCCACCGGGACAGGGGGCGCCGAGGGCCTTTCCTACGAGCAGTACTTC,CASSFPTGTGGAEGLSYEQYF
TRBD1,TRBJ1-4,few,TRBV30,TGTGCCTGGAGTGTGGGGACAGCCACTAATGAAAAACTGTTTTTT,CAWSVGTATNEKLFF
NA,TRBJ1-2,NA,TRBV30,TGTGCCTGGATTTCAGGGGTACGCTACACCTTC,CAWISGVRYTF
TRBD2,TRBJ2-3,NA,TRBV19,TGTGCCGCCAAGGGGGCGGGGGGGCATTCATCCTCCCATACGCAGTATTTT,CAAKGAGGHSSSHTQYF
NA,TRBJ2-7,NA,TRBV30,TGTGCCTGGAGTTCAGGGGAAGCCTACGAGCAGTACTTC,CAWSSGEAYEQYF
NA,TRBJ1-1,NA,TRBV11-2,TGTGCCAGCAGCTTAAGGGGTAACACCGTGAACACTGAAGCTTTCTTT,CASSLRGNTVNTEAFF
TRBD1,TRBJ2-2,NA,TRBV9,TGTGCCAGCAGCGAGGGGACAGGGGGCACCGGGGAGCTGTTTTTT,CASSEGTGGTGELFF
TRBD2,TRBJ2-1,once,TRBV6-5,TGTGCCAGCAGTTACTCGGCTAGCGGGGGGGAGCAGTTCTTC,CASSYSASGGEQFF
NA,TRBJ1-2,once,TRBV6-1,TGTGCCAGCAGCACAGCAACAAGAGCCTATGGCTACACCTTC,CASSTATRAYGYTF
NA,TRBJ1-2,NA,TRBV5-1,TGCGCCAGCAGCTTGGGTTTCGTTGTTGGCTTCTCTGGCTACACCTTC,CASSLGFVVGFSGYTF
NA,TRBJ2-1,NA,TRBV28,TGTGCCAGCAGTTTATTCTTCGGCTACAATGAGCAGTTCTTC,CASSLFFGYNEQFF
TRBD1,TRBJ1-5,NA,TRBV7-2,TGTGCCAGCAGCCCAAGGACAGGGAATCAGCCCCAGCATTTT,CASSPRTGNQPQHF
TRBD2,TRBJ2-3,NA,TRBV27,TGTGCCAGCAGTGCCTCCTCGGGGGGGCAGTATTTT,CASSASSGGQYF
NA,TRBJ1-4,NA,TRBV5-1,TGCGCCAGCAGTTCCCTACTGTTTTTT,CASSSLLFF
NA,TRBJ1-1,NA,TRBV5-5,TGTGCCAGCAGCTCCCGGACAGAGAACACTGAAGCTTTCTTT,CASSSRTENTEAFF
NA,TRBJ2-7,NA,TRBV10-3,TGTGCCATCAGTGAGTCGACAGGCGGTGACTACGAGCAGTACTTC,CAISESTGGDYEQYF
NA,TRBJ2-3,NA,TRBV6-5,TGTGCCAGCAGTTACCGACAGGGCACAGATACGCAGTATTTT,CASSYRQGTDTQYF
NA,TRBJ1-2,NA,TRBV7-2,TGTGCCAGCAGCTTAGACCGGGGGAGAGGCTACACCTTC,CASSLDRGRGYTF
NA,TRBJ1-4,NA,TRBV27,TGTGCCAGCAGTTTACGGGCGGGGGGGCCCCCCGAAAAACTGTTTTTT,CASSLRAGGPPEKLFF
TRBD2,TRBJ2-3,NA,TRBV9,TGTGCCAGCAGCGGGACTAGCGGGGGCACAGATACGCAGTATTTT,CASSGTSGGTDTQYF
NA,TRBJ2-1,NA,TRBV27,TGTGCCAGCAGTTTGGAGGGTCCCTCCTACAATGAGCAGTTCTTC,CASSLEGPSYNEQFF
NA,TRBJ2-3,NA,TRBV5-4,TGTGCCAGCAGCTCAAACACAGATACGCAGTATTTT,CASSSNTDTQYF
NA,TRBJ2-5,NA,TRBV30,TGTGCCTGGAGTTTAGACACAGGGTGGGGGGAGACCCAGTACTTC,CAWSLDTGWGETQYF
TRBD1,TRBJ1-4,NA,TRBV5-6,TGTGCCAGCAGCTGGAGGGACAGGCGAATTCTGTTTTTT,CASSWRDRRILFF
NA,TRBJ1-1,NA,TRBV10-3,TGTGCCATCAGTGAGTCAGCGGGGATGAACACTGAAGCTTTCTTT,CAISESAGMNTEAFF
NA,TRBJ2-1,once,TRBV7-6,TGTGCCAGCAGCTTATTCGTTCAGGGCAATGAGCAGTTCTTC,CASSLFVQGNEQFF
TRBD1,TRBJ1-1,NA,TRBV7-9,TGTGCCAGCAGCTACATTGACAGGGAGGTTGGAGCTTTCTTT,CASSYIDREVGAFF
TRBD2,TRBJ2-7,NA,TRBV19,TGTGCCAGTAGTATAGTTCCGGGACTAGCGGACCACTACGAGCAGTACTTC,CASSIVPGLADHYEQYF
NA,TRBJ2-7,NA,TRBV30,TGTGCCTGGAGTGTAATTGGCAGGGGCGAGCAGTACTTC,CAWSVIGRGEQYF
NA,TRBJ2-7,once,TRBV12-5,TGTGCTAGTGGTAGGGGATACGAGCAGTACTTC,CASGRGYEQYF
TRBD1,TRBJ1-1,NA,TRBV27,TGTGCCAGCAGTTCCCTCGGGACAGGGAAAGGTGAAGCTTTCTTT,CASSSLGTGKGEAFF
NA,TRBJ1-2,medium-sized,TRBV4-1,TGCGCCAGCAGCCAAGAACGACGGCAGGGTGATGGCTACACCTTC,CASSQERRQGDGYTF
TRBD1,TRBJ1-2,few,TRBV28,TGTGCCAGCAGTATGACAGGGGCTTATGGCTACACCTTC,CASSMTGAYGYTF
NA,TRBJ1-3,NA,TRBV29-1,TGCAGCGTTCCGGGCTCTGGAAACACCATATATTTT,CSVPGSGNTIYF
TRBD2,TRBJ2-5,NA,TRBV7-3,TGTGCCAGCAGCTATAGCGGGGGGGCGGCAGAGACCCAGTACTTC,CASSYSGGAAETQYF
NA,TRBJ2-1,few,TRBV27,TGTGCCAGCAGTTTTCCGGGTGATGAGCAGTTCTTC,CASSFPGDEQFF